Each of the 20 T cell receptor beta chains below was sequenced from the same sample in a study of blood T cell repertoires in COVID-19. Sequencing was performed with immunoSEQ multiplex PCR; in TCRdb, only in-frame clones are kept and a portion is missing. The sample records 250,000 to 300,000 clones, 80% to 90% being singletons. Sequenced material: peripheral blood. The source is a man between 35 and 55 years old with acute or convalescent COVID-19.

This chain connects TRBV12-5 to TRBJ1-2; TRBD1 might be the D (6 bases). This CDR3 region has 14 residues. Germline V CDR1 and CDR2: LGHNT, FRNRAP. V was pared by 1 base and J by 6 bases, with 12 bases between. CDR3 residues: CASGLEQGRDGYTF. DNA of the CDR3: TGTGCTAGTGGTTTGGAACAGGGTCGAGATGGCTACACCTTC.

This chain links TRBV5-5 with TRBJ1-2, with D hard to call. The CDR3 has 14 residues. V gave up 1 base and J gave up 0 bases, with 7 bases separating them. Germline V lookup: CDR1 SGHKS, CDR2 YYEKEE (reference sequence). This CDR3 is CASSLLATNYGYTF. DNA of the CDR3: TGTGCCAGCAGCTTGCTGGCCACTAACTATGGCTACACCTTC.

This clone is a singleton in its sample. The chain recombines TRBV6-5 with TRBJ2-2, with 9 bases lining up with TRBD1. The CDR3 extends over 15 amino acids. V trimming: 6 bases; J trimming: 5 bases; junction bases outside the gene matches: 7. Germline CDR1 MNHEY, CDR2 SVGAGI. The CDR3 loop reads CASRQQGARTGELFF. CDR3 nucleotides: TGTGCCAGCAGGCAACAGGGGGCGAGGACCGGGGAGCTGTTTTTT.

The chain recombines TRBV27 with TRBJ1-4; D call uncertain. CDR3 length: 14 residues. CDR1 and CDR2 (germline): MNHEY, SMNVEV (reference sequence). The V end lost 4 bases, the J end lost 2 bases, and 8 bases lay between the germline ends. The CDR3: CASSSPGTNEKLFF. CDR3 nucleotides: TGTGCCAGCAGTTCCCCCGGGACTAATGAAAAACTGTTTTTT.

The rearrangement links TRBV4-2 to TRBJ2-7; TRBD1 matches 8 bases. Germline-derived CDR1 and CDR2 are LGHNA and YNFKEQ. The V and J ends lost 4 bases and 3 bases, in that order; junction bases with no gene match: 14. The CDR3 length is 17 residues. Here the CDR3 reads CASSPSFPDRENYEQYF. CDR3 nucleotides: TGTGCCAGCAGCCCTTCTTTCCCGGACAGGGAAAACTACGAGCAGTACTTC.

This sequence joins TRBV29-1 and TRBJ1-1; TRBD1 matches 7 bases. The V gene's germline CDR1 is SQVTM and CDR2 ANQGSEA. The length of the CDR3 is 11 residues. For the CDR3, the DNA is TGCACCGGACAGGAGAACACTGAAGCTTTCTTT. It codes for CTGQENTEAFF.

This clone showed up just once. This rearrangement joins TRBV10-3 to TRBJ1-2, with TRBD1 matching over 10 bases. Germline V gene sequence: CDR1 ENHRY, CDR2 SYGVKD. J gave up 4 bases and V 6 bases, and 8 bases lay outside the gene matches. This CDR3 has 15 residues. The CDR3 loop reads CAIRPTDRGFYGYTF. The CDR3 DNA reads TGTGCCATCAGACCCACGGACAGGGGGTTCTATGGCTACACCTTC.

The chain couples TRBV10-3 to TRBJ2-1, with D perhaps matching TRBD1 (6 bases). This CDR3 is 16 amino acids long. Germline values: CDR1 ENHRY, CDR2 SYGVKD. The germline V and J ends were trimmed by 5 bases and 3 bases, with 17 bases remaining between them. CDR3 region: CAISSGQSVHYNEQFF. The CDR3 nucleotides read TGTGCCATCAGTTCCGGACAGTCGGTACACTACAATGAGCAGTTCTTC.

The chain employs TRBV4-1 and TRBJ1-2; 7 nucleotides align to TRBD1. V lost 0 bases, J lost 0 bases, and 4 bases stayed unmatched. The CDR3 runs to 16 residues. Germline V gene lookup returns CDR1 MGHRA and CDR2 YSYEKL. The CDR3 reads CASSQDQGVANYGYTF. The CDR3 coding sequence is TGCGCCAGCAGCCAAGATCAGGGGGTTGCTAACTATGGCTACACCTTC.

The V gene is TRBV11-3, the J gene TRBJ2-2, with 8 bases lining up with TRBD2. The CDR3 loop spans 15 amino acids. Germline V gene lookup returns CDR1 SGHNT and CDR2 YENEEA. J was trimmed by 11 bases and V by 3 bases; bases with no gene match: 11. CDR3: CASSFSGTGGSELFF. CDR3 DNA: TGTGCCAGCAGCTTTTCGGGCACGGGGGGGAGCGAGCTGTTTTTT.

The rearrangement links TRBV11-2 to TRBJ2-3; TRBD2 agrees at 8 bases. The V gene's germline CDR1 is SGHAT and CDR2 FQNNGV. This CDR3 has 17 amino acids. Trimming removed 0 bases from V and 3 bases from J; junction bases left unmatched: 8. The CDR3 sequence: CASSLDWRGVGTDTQYF. The CDR3 DNA is TGTGCCAGCAGCTTAGATTGGCGGGGGGTTGGGACAGATACGCAGTATTTT.

This sequence joins TRBV5-1 and TRBJ1-2; 9 bases fit TRBD1. V was pared by 0 bases and J by 3 bases, with 0 bases of the junction left unmatched. There are 14 residues in the CDR3. The V gene's germline CDR1 is SGHRS and CDR2 YFSETQ. For the CDR3, the DNA is TGCGCCAGCAGCTTGGGGACAGGGGACTATGGCTACACCTTC. Translated: CASSLGTGDYGYTF.

The rearrangement joins TRBV5-1 to TRBJ1-1; the D is unclear. The CDR3 is 13 residues long. The V gene lost 3 bases and the J gene lost 6 bases, with 12 bases spanning the gap. The V gene's germline CDR1 is SGHRS and CDR2 YFSETQ. The CDR3 nucleotides read TGCGCCAGCAGCTATTATAGCGGGTCTGAAGCTTTCTTT. It translates to CASSYYSGSEAFF.

This rearrangement joins TRBV18 to TRBJ2-7, with 7 bases that match TRBD2. Germline V CDR1 and CDR2: KGHSH, LQKENI. The CDR3 length is 14 residues. V was pared by 6 bases and J by 2 bases, with 7 bases of the junction left unmatched. CDR3 in amino acids: CASSPRREAYEQYF. The CDR3 bases are TGTGCCAGCTCCCCGAGACGGGAGGCCTACGAGCAGTACTTC. The full variable domain, completed using reference TRBV18 and TRBJ2-7, is NAGVMQNPRHLVRRRGQEARLRCSPMKGHSHVYWYRQLPEEGLKFMVYLQKENIIDESGMPKERFSAEFPKEGPSILRIQQVVRGDSAAYFCASSPRREAYEQYFGPGTRLTVT.

DNA of the CDR3: TGTGCCAGCAGCTTGCCTAACACAGGGGACTATGGCTACACCTTC. This translates into CASSLPNTGDYGYTF. The chain employs TRBV5-4 and TRBJ1-2, with TRBD1 matching 7 bases. The germline V gene encodes CDR1 SGHNT and CDR2 YYREEE (reference sequence). The CDR3 consists of 15 residues. J lost 3 bases, V lost 1 base, and 6 bases had no gene match.

This CDR3 is CASTEINRAGNTIYF. CDR3 bases: TGTGCCAGCACCGAGATTAACAGGGCTGGAAACACCATATATTTT. The chain has TRBV28 and TRBJ1-3; TRBD1 is a possible D gene (6 bases). Germline CDR1 reads MDHEN; CDR2 reads SYDVKM. The CDR3 consists of 15 residues. Trimming left V 7 bases short and J 2 bases short, with 15 bases between.

This clone occurred once. One end of the junction fails to match germline, which may point to a read error. The CDR3: CASSLESYISPLHF. The CDR3 nucleotides are TGCGCCAGCAGCCTCGAATCCTATATTTCACCCCTCCACTTT. The genes are TRBV5-1 and TRBJ1-6; D is ambiguous. CDR3 length: 14 residues. The V gene's germline CDR1 is SGHRS and CDR2 YFSETQ.

J is TRBJ1-4 and V is TRBV28, with TRBD1 as a possible D gene (5 bases). Trimming left V 5 bases short and J 4 bases short, with 14 bases between. The CDR3 contains 15 residues. Germline CDR1 reads MDHEN; CDR2 reads SYDVKM. CDR3 DNA: TGTGCCAGCAGTGATCAGGGTGTTGGTAATGAAAAACTGTTTTTT. This translates into CASSDQGVGNEKLFF. The full variable domain, rest sourced from reference TRBV28 and TRBJ1-4, is DVKVTQSSRYLVKRTGEKVFLECVQDMDHENMFWYRQDPGLGLRLIYFSYDVKMKEKGDIPEGYSVSREKKERFSLILESASTNQTSMYLCASSDQGVGNEKLFFGSGTQLSVL.

The chain links TRBV6-1 to TRBJ1-6; maybe TRBD1 (5 bases). With 0 bases removed from V and 10 bases from J, the gap between germline ends came to 13 bases. This CDR3 is built from 15 residues. Germline lookup yields CDR1 MNHNS and CDR2 SASEGT. The CDR3 sequence is CASSEAVGGGSPLHF. DNA of the CDR3: TGTGCCAGCAGTGAAGCCGTGGGGGGGGGATCACCCCTCCACTTT.

J is TRBJ1-6 and V is TRBV3-1 (or the pseudogene TRBV3-2); 12 nucleotides line up with TRBD1. V lost 4 bases, J lost 7 bases, and 5 bases stayed unmatched. This CDR3 has 16 residues. Germline CDR1 LGHDT, CDR2 YNNKEL (reference sequence). CDR3 protein: CASSLGQGALNSPLHF. The CDR3 region has the DNA TGTGCCAGCAGCCTGGGACAGGGGGCTCTGAATTCACCCCTCCACTTT.